The sequence of this T cell receptor (beta chain) was determined in a study of blood T cell repertoires in COVID-19. Clones were sequenced by immunoSEQ multiplex PCR, and TCRdb holds only the in-frame ones, with some missing. The table shows roughly 250,000 clones, with around nine tenths occurring only once. V shed 5 bases, J shed 2 bases, and the junction held 6 bases outside the gene matches. Germline-derived CDR1 and CDR2 are SGHNT and YENEEA. The CDR3 covers 16 residues. Concerning this clone: Other DNA sequences within the sample encode an identical CDR3.

Study members were between about 18 and 100 years old and lived in fewer than 30 US regions. V usage is TRBV11-3 and J usage is TRBJ2-1; 10 bases are a match to TRBD2. This receptor was identified in a woman under 30 who had recovered from COVID-19. What was sequenced was PBMCs or T cells enriched from blood (not recorded which). The CDR3 DNA follows: TGTGCCAGCAGCCCCCGGACTAGCGGAGCCTACAATGAGCAGTTCTTC. It codes for CASSPRTSGAYNEQFF.